This T cell receptor beta chain stems from a study of T cell clonality in common variable immunodeficiency. Libraries were prepared by immunoSEQ multiplex PCR; TCRdb keeps only in-frame clonotypes and omits some of them. Recorded here are about 40,000 clones, none singletons. In its sample, this clone was seen a few times. As yet, its antigen is unknown. Whole-study findings and limits: Common variable immunodeficiency TCR beta sequences reportedly had fewer deletions and N-nucleotide insertions.

This receptor was obtained from a person aged 18-70 years in good health. The sample consisted of peripheral blood mononuclear cells.

This CDR3 is CASSPSQGRGTEAFF. Incomplete CDR3 DNA: TGTGCCAGCTCACCATCCCAGGGGAGGGGCACTGAA. This sequence joins TRBV18 and TRBJ1-1; maybe TRBD1 (6 bases). The sequence runs out 3 residues before the end of the CDR3; the remainder is reconstructed from the germline J gene. Trimming removed 2 bases at V and 4 bases at J, with 14 bases between. The CDR3 is 15 residues long. The germline gives CDR1 KGHSH, CDR2 LQKENI.